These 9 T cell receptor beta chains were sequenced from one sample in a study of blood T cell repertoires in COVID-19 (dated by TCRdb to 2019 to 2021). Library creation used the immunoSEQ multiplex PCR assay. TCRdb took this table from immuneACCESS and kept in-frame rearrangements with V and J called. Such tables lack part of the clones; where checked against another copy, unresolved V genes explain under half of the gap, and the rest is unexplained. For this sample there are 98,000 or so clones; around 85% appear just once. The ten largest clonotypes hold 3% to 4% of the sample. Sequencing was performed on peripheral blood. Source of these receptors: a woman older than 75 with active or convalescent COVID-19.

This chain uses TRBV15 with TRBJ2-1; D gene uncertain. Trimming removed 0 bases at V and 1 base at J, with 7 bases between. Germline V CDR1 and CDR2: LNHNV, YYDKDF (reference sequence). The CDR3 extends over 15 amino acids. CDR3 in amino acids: CATSRDKSSYNEQFF. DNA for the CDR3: TGTGCCACCAGCAGAGATAAGAGTTCCTACAATGAGCAGTTCTTC. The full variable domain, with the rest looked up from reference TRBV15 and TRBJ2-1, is DAMVIQNPRYQVTQFGKPVTLSCSQTLNHNVMYWYQQKSSQAPKLLFHYYDKDFNNEADTPDNFQSRRPNTSFCFLDIRSPGLGDTAMYLCATSRDKSSYNEQFFGPGTRLTVL.

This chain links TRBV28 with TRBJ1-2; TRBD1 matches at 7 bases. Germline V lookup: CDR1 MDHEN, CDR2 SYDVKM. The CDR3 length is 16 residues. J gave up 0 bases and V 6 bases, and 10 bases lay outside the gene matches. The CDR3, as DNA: TGTGCCAGCAGCAGAACCGGGACAGCCGCTAACTATGGCTACACCTTC. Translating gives CASSRTGTAANYGYTF.

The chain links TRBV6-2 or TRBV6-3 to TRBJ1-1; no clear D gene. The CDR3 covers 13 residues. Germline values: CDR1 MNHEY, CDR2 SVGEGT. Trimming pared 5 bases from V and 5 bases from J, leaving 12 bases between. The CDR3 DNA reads TGTGCCAGCAGTGTGTGGGCTATGACTGAAGCTTTCTTT. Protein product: CASSVWAMTEAFF.

CDR3 protein: CASSQDWDTFGEQFF. CDR3 nucleotide sequence: TGTGCCAGCAGCCAAGATTGGGACACCTTCGGGGAGCAGTTCTTC. The chain carries TRBV4-2 and TRBJ2-1, with a possible D match to TRBD1 (6 bases). The CDR3 length is 15 residues. V was clipped by 0 bases and J by 10 bases, with 16 bases between them. Germline lookup yields CDR1 LGHNA and CDR2 YNFKEQ.

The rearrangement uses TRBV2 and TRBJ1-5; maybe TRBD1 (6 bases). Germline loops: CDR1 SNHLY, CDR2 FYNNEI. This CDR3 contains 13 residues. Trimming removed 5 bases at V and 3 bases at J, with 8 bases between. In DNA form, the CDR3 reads TGTGCCAGCAGTCAGGGGAACAATCAGCCCCAGCATTTT. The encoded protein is CASSQGNNQPQHF.

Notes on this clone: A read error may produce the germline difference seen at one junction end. CDR3 loop: CASRFRGYRGEQFF. The CDR3 bases are TGTGCCAGCCGTTTCCGAGGGTACCGGGGGGAGCAGTTCTTC. The gene calls are TRBV27 and TRBJ2-1; possibly TRBD2 for D (6 bases). CDR1 is MNHEY, CDR2 SMNVEV, per germline (reference sequence). The CDR3 is 14 residues long.

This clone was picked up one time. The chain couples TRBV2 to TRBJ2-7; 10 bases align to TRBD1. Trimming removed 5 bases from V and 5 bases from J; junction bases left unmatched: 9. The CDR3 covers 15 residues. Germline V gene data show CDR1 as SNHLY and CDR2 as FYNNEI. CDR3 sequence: CASSTDRGRTHEQYF. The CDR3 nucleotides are TGTGCCAGCAGTACCGACAGGGGGCGCACCCACGAGCAGTACTTC.

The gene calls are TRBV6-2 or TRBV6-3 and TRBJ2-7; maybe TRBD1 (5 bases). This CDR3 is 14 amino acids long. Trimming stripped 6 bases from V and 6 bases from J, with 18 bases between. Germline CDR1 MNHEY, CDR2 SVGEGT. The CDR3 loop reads CASSPLIIQGEQYF. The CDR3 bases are TGTGCCAGCAGCCCTCTTATAATCCAGGGCGAGCAGTACTTC.

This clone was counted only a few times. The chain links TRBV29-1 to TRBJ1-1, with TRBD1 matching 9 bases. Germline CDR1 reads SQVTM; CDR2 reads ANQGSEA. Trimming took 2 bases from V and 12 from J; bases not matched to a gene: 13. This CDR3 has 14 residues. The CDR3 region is CSVERGQGGSKTFF. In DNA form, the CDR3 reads TGCAGCGTTGAAAGGGGACAGGGAGGTTCGAAGACTTTCTTT.